The rows below give T cell receptor beta chains drawn from one sample of a study of blood T cell repertoires in COVID-19. Using immunoSEQ multiplex PCR, the repertoire was profiled, and TCRdb retains in-frame clones only, with some absent. Of about 210,000 clones in the sample, roughly four fifths were seen once. The sequenced sample was peripheral blood. Receptor source: a woman between 40 and 50 years old with acute or convalescent COVID-19. Both conserved end residues are trimmed from each CDR3. Expanded clones get a size class; other rows say once, few or many, or leave the size out.

clone size	V gene	J gene	CDR3 protein
-	TRBV2	TRBJ1-2	ASPLGDRAGGYT
-	TRBV20-1	TRBJ1-2	SARGGYT
-	TRBV10-1	TRBJ1-4	ASRVWQTTNEKLF
-	TRBV6-2/TRBV6-3	TRBJ1-1	ASSYSMGQGAF
-	TRBV6-5	TRBJ2-1	ASSYSNQARYNEQF
-	TRBV27	TRBJ2-1	ASSLRAGGAINEQF
-	TRBV24-1	TRBJ2-3	ATSDGKVDTQY
-	TRBV12-3/TRBV12-4	TRBJ1-1	ASSFYSGAEAF
-	TRBV6-5	TRBJ1-2	ARTREEGGQYGYT
-	TRBV3-1/TRBV3-2	TRBJ2-7	ASSRTRLAAAYEQY
once	TRBV27	TRBJ2-1	ASSLSRGSGEF
-	TRBV12-5	TRBJ2-4	ASGLEDRLLAKNIQY
-	TRBV27	TRBJ2-7	ASSWTGGSEQY
-	TRBV9	TRBJ1-1	ASSVGAVDQT
-	TRBV24-1	TRBJ2-2	ATSAGFGELF
once	TRBV19	TRBJ2-2	ASSLKPGVQTGELF
-	TRBV6-2/TRBV6-3	TRBJ2-4	ASSQGGVNGLPGVQY
once	TRBV2	TRBJ2-7	ASSDRKRGPGDEQY
-	TRBV27	TRBJ1-3	ASSLRAGAHSGNTIY
once	TRBV7-2	TRBJ1-5	ASSTKIPGQGRTQPQH
-	TRBV7-2	TRBJ2-1	ASSLGRSEQF
few	TRBV19	TRBJ2-5	ASSGPGLAGGETQY
-	TRBV7-2	TRBJ2-7	ASSLRSYEQY
-	TRBV12-5	TRBJ1-3	ASGPGQSGNTIY
-	TRBV19	TRBJ1-1	ASSRTGGPEAF
-	TRBV2	TRBJ2-3	ASSENTASGRVSWNTQY
-	TRBV6-4	TRBJ2-1	ASNKRGSSYNEQF
-	TRBV5-1	TRBJ1-1	ASSPGGDTEAF
-	TRBV30	TRBJ1-3	AWSVRWGPGNTIY
-	TRBV6-2/TRBV6-3	TRBJ2-1	ASSYDGSYNEQF
-	TRBV5-6	TRBJ1-1	ASLWGYRDSGDTEAF
once	TRBV18	TRBJ1-2	ASSPPIRGSPHSLIYGYT
-	TRBV24-1	TRBJ1-1	ATSDSRGTGEAF